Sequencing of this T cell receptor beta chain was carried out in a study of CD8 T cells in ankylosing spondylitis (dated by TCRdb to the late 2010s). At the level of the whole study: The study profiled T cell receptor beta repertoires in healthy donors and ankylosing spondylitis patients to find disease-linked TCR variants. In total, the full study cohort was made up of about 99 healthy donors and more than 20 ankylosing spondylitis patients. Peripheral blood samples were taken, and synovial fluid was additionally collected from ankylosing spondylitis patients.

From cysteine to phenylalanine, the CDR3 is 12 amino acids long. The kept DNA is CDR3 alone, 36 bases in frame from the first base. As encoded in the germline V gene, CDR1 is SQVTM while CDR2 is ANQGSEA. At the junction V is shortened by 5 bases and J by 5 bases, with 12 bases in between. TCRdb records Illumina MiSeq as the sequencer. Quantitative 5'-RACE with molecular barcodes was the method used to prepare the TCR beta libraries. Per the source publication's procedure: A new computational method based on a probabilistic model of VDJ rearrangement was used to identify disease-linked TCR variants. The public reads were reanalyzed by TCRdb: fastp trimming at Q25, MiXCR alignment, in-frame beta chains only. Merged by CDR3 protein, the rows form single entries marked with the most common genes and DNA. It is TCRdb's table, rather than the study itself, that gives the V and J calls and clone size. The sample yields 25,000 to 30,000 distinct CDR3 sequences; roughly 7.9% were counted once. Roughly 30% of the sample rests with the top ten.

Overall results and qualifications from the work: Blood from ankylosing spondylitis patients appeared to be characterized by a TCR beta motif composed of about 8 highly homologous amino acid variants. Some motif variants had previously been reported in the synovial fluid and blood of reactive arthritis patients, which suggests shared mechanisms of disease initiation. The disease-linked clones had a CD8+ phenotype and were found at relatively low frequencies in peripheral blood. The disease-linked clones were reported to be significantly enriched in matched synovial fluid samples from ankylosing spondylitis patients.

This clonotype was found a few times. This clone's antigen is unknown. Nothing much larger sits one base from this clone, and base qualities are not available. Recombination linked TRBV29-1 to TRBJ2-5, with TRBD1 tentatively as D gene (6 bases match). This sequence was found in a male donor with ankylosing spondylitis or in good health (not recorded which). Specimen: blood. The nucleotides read TGCAGCGTTACAGGGTTGGGCGAGACCCAGTACTTC. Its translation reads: CSVTGLGETQYF.